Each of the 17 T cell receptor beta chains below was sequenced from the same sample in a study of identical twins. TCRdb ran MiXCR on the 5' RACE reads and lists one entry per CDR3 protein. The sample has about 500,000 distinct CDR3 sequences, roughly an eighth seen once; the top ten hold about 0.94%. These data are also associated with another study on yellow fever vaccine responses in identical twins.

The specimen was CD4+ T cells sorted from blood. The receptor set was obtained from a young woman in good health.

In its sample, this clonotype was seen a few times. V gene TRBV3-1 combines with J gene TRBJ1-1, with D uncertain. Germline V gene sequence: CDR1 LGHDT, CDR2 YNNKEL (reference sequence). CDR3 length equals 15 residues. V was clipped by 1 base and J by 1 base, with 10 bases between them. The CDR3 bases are TGTGCCAGCAGCCAAGTCAGCAGGACGAACACTGAAGCTTTCTTT. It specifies CASSQVSRTNTEAFF.

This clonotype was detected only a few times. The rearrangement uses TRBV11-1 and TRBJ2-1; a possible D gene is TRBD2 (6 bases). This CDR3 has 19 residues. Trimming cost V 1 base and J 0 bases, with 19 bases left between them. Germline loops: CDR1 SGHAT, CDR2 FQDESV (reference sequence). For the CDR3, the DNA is TGTGCCAGCAGCTTAGTTCCGTTAGCGGTTCTCAGCTCCTACAATGAGCAGTTCTTC. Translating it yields CASSLVPLAVLSSYNEQFF. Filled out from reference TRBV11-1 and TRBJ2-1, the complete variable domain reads EAEVAQSPRYKITEKSQAVAFWCDPISGHATLYWYRQILGQGPELLVQFQDESVVDDSQLPKDRFSAERLKGVDSTLKIQPAELGDSAMYLCASSLVPLAVLSSYNEQFFGPGTRLTVL.

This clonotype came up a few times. CDR3 region: CASRGQGTGANVLTF. CDR3 DNA: TGTGCCAGCAGAGGACAGGGAACTGGGGCCAACGTCCTGACTTTC. The V gene is TRBV2, the J gene TRBJ2-6; 8 nucleotides align to TRBD1. The CDR3 extends over 15 amino acids. Germline-derived CDR1 and CDR2 are SNHLY and FYNNEI. The ends lost 6 bases at V and 2 bases at J; junction bases unmatched: 3.

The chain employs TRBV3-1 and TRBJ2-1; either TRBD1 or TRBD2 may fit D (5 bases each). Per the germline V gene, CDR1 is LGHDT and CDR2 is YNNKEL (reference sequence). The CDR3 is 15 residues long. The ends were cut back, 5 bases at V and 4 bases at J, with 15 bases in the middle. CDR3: CASSTGPVTYNEQFF. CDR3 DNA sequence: TGTGCCAGCAGCACGGGGCCAGTGACGTACAATGAGCAGTTCTTC.

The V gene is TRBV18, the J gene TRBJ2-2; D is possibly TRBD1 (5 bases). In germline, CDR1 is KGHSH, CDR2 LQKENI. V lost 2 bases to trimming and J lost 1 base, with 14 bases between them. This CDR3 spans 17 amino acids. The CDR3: CASSPIFGRENTGELFF. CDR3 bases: TGTGCCAGCTCACCAATTTTCGGCAGGGAGAACACCGGGGAGCTGTTTTTT.

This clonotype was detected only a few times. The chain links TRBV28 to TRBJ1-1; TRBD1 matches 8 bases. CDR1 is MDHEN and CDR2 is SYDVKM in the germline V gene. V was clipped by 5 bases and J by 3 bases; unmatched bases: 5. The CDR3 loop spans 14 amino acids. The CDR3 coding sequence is TGTGCCAGCAGTCTGGGACAGGCCTACACTGAAGCTTTCTTT. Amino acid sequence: CASSLGQAYTEAFF.

The CDR3, as DNA: TGTGCCAGCAGTTTTTCCGGGACCAAAGTAGCCTACGAGCAGTACTTC. Translated, it gives CASSFSGTKVAYEQYF. This chain connects TRBV28 to TRBJ2-7; D might be TRBD1 or TRBD2, each matching 5 bases. V was clipped by 3 bases and J by 2 bases, with 17 bases between them. Germline V lookup: CDR1 MDHEN, CDR2 SYDVKM. The length of the CDR3 is 16 residues.

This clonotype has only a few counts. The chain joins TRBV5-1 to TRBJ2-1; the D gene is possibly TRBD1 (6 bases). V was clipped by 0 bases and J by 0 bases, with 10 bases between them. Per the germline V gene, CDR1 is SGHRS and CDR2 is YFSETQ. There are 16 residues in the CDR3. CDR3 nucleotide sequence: TGCGCCAGCAGCTTGGGTACAGGGAGCTCCTACAATGAGCAGTTCTTC. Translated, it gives CASSLGTGSSYNEQFF.

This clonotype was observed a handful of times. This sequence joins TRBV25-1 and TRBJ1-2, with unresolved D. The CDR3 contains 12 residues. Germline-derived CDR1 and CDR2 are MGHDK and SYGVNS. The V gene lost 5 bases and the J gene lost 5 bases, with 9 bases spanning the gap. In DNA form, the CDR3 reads TGTGCCAGCAGTTCACCTGATTATGGCTACACCTTC. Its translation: CASSSPDYGYTF.

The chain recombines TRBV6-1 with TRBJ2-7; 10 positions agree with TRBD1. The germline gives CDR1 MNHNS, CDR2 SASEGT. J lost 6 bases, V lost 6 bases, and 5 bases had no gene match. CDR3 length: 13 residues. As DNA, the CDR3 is TGTGCCAGCAGCACGGACAGGGGGGCCGAGCAGTACTTC. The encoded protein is CASSTDRGAEQYF.

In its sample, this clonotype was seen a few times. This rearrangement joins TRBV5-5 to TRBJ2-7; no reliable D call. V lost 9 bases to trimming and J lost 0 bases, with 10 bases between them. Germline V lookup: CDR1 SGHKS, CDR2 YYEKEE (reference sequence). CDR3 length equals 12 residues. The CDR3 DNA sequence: TGTGCCACATCTACCCCCTCCTACGAGCAGTACTTC. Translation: CATSTPSYEQYF.

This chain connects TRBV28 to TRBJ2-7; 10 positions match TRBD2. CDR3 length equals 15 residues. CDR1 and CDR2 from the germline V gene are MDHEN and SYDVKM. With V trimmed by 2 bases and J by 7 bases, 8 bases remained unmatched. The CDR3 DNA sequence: TGTGCCAGCAGTTTAACTAGCGGGGTCCCGGGGGAGCAGTACTTC. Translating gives CASSLTSGVPGEQYF.

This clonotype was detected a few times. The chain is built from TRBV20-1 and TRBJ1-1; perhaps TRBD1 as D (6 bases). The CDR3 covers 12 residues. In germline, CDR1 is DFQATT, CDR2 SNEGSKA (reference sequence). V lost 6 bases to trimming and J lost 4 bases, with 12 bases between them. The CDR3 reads CSAGGQFTEAFF. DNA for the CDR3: TGCAGTGCGGGAGGACAGTTCACTGAAGCTTTCTTT.

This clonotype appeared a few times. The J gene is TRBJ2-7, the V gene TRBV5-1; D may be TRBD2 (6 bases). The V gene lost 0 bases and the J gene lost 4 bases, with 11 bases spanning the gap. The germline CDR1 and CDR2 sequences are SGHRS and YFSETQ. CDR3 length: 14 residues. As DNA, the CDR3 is TGCGCCAGCAGCTTGGGTGGAGGGGAGTACGAGCAGTACTTC. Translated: CASSLGGGEYEQYF.

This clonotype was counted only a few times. The CDR3 DNA is TGTGCCACCCGGACTAGCTACACAGATACGCAGTATTTT. The encoded protein is CATRTSYTDTQYF. V and J are TRBV2 and TRBJ2-3; 8 bases align to TRBD2. The CDR3 has 13 amino acids. V shed 10 bases, J shed 2 bases, and the junction held 5 bases outside the gene matches. Germline V lookup: CDR1 SNHLY, CDR2 FYNNEI.

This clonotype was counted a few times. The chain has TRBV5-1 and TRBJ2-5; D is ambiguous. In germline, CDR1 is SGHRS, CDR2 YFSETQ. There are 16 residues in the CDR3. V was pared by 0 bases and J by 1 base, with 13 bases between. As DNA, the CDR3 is TGCGCCAGCAGCTTGGCCACAGCTATGTTCCAAGAGACCCAGTACTTC. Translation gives CASSLATAMFQETQYF.

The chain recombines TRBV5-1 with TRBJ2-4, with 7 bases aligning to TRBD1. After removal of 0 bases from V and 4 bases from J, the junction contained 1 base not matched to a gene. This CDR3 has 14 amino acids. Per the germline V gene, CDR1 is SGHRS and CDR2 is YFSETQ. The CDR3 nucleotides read TGCGCCAGCAGCTTGGTACAGGGGAAAAACATTCAGTACTTC. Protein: CASSLVQGKNIQYF.